This TCR beta chain was profiled in a study of T cell responses to AZD1222 COVID-19 vaccine. Libraries were prepared by immunoSEQ multiplex PCR; TCRdb keeps only in-frame clonotypes and omits some of them. The sample carries about 55,000 clones, about 90% recorded once. The study's findings and limits: Spike-specific TCR breadth and depth went up after people got two AZD1222 doses. Spike-spanning, vaccine-associated CD4 TCRs were dominant at 160-218 and 743-854.

CDR3 length: 15 amino acids. For this clone: Its antigen is not known.

This TCR came from an adult in good health. The chain recombines TRBV21-1 with TRBJ1-1. TRBV21-1 is an annotated pseudogene. The specimen comprised peripheral blood, sampled on day 0 of AZD1222 vaccination. The CDR3 coding sequence is TGTGCCAGCAGCAATGAAGAGGGCCGGGAACCTGAAGCTTTCTTT. It translates to CASSNEEGREPEAFF.